This TCR beta chain was sequenced for a study of blood T cell repertoires in COVID-19. Background on the study: T cells, B-cell-depleted T cells, or PBMCs supplied cDNA or gDNA.

The table came from immunoSEQ multiplex PCR; TCRdb's copy has only in-frame clones and leaves some out. The sample contains around 78,000 clones, under 80% of which appear only once. The CDR3 totals 12 residues. Germline V gene data show CDR1 as LNHDA and CDR2 as SQIVND (reference sequence). Deletions cut 5 bases from V and 8 bases from J, with 12 bases between. Sequenced input: peripheral blood. The chain uses TRBV19 and TRBJ1-2; perhaps TRBD1 as D (5 bases). The clonotype originates from a human donor in a cohort sampled during active COVID-19. This CDR3 is CASSPSGWGYTF. The CDR3 bases are TGTGCCAGTAGTCCCTCAGGGTGGGGCTACACCTTC.